Presented here are 12 T cell receptor beta chains from one specimen sequenced in a study of cytomegalovirus exposure and HLA in healthy donors. The primer mix had 60 Vbeta and 13 Jbeta primers. Profiling relied on immunoSEQ multiplex PCR, and the TCRdb table lists in-frame clones only, not all of them. The sample yields approximately 200,000 clones, roughly 79% seen once. Sequenced: PBMCs. The source of these receptors is a man aged 30 to 39 in good health and CMV-seronegative.

The chain uses TRBV6-4 and TRBJ2-2, with 7 bases that match TRBD1. Germline V gene data show CDR1 as MRHNA and CDR2 as SNTAGT. Trimming took 6 bases from V and 4 from J; bases not matched to a gene: 5. This CDR3 is built from 14 residues. The CDR3 region has the DNA TGTGCCAGCAGGATTACAGGGGTCACCGGGGAGCTGTTTTTT. Translation gives CASRITGVTGELFF.

The chain joins TRBV9 to TRBJ2-7, with D possibly TRBD1 on 5 matching bases. V lost 2 bases and J 0 bases, leaving 9 bases between the germline ends. Germline CDR1 is SGDLS and CDR2 is YYNGEE. This CDR3 comprises 14 residues. The CDR3 loop reads CASSVQGSSYEQYF. Here the CDR3 DNA reads TGTGCCAGCAGCGTTCAGGGCAGCTCCTACGAGCAGTACTTC.

This clone turned up a few times. The chain couples TRBV5-1 to TRBJ1-5, with 7 bases lining up with TRBD1. V shed 1 base, J shed 6 bases, and the junction held 22 bases outside the gene matches. The length of the CDR3 is 20 residues. CDR1 and CDR2 from the germline V gene are SGHRS and YFSETQ. Written as DNA, the CDR3 is TGCGCCAGCAGCTTGAAGCCCGCAGGGGGAGGTATGATGAGTTGTCAGCCCCAGCATTTT. Its protein product is CASSLKPAGGGMMSCQPQHF.

V is TRBV21-1 and J is TRBJ1-1; the tabulated D call, TRBD1, remains unverified against the DNA. TRBV21-1 is marked as a pseudogene. The CDR3 contains 17 residues. CDR3 in amino acids: CASSKEGARTVNTEAFF. As DNA, the CDR3 is TGTGCCAGCAGCAAAGAGGGCGCCCGGACAGTGAACACTGAAGCTTTCTTT.

The chain carries TRBV29-1 and TRBJ1-2, with a possible D match to TRBD1 (6 bases). CDR1 SQVTM and CDR2 ANQGSEA come from the germline V gene. The germline V and J ends were trimmed by 4 bases and 2 bases, with 17 bases remaining between them. This CDR3 has 15 residues. This CDR3 is CSVVHYGQLNYGYTF. CDR3 bases: TGCAGCGTTGTACACTACGGACAGCTGAACTATGGCTACACCTTC.

This chain joins TRBV11-2 and TRBJ2-7, with a possible D match to TRBD2 (6 bases). In germline, CDR1 is SGHAT, CDR2 FQNNGV. V was trimmed by 5 bases and J by 4 bases, leaving 9 bases between them. The CDR3 extends over 12 amino acids. The CDR3 nucleotides are TGTGCCAGCAGCCCCCGGGGGTACGAGCAGTACTTC. Its protein product is CASSPRGYEQYF.

The chain recombines TRBV7-2 with TRBJ1-4; D is ambiguous. Trimming took 2 bases from V and 8 from J, leaving 12 bases between them. The CDR3 is 14 amino acids. Germline values: CDR1 SGHTA, CDR2 FQGNSA. This CDR3 is CASSLILPGEKLFF. In DNA form, the CDR3 reads TGTGCCAGCAGCTTAATCCTGCCGGGGGAAAAACTGTTTTTT.

This clone was recorded only once. This rearrangement joins TRBV4-2 to TRBJ2-7, with TRBD2 matching over 7 bases. The CDR3 consists of 14 residues. The germline V gene encodes CDR1 LGHNA and CDR2 YNFKEQ. V trimming: 2 bases; J trimming: 3 bases; junction bases outside the gene matches: 4. The CDR3 sequence is CASSQPGGIYEQYF. In DNA, the CDR3 is TGTGCCAGCAGCCAACCGGGGGGTATCTACGAGCAGTACTTC.

A single count supports this clone. The chain links TRBV5-1 to TRBJ2-6; 8 nucleotides line up with TRBD1. CDR3 length: 18 residues. The ends lost 4 bases at V and 0 bases at J; junction bases unmatched: 9. CDR1 and CDR2 from the germline V gene are SGHRS and YFSETQ. Here the CDR3 reads CASSVLQGEASGANVLTF. CDR3 sequence (DNA): TGCGCCAGCAGCGTACTACAGGGGGAGGCCTCTGGGGCCAACGTCCTGACTTTC.

The rearrangement links TRBV4-2 to TRBJ1-2; 7 nucleotides line up with TRBD1. This CDR3 comprises 15 residues. The J segment lost 8 bases and the V segment lost 3 bases, leaving 12 bases of the junction unmatched. From germline, CDR1 is LGHNA and CDR2 YNFKEQ. CDR3 residues: CASSQPQGVAGGYTF. As DNA, the CDR3 is TGTGCCAGCAGCCAGCCCCAGGGGGTTGCGGGGGGCTACACCTTC.

V is TRBV7-3 and J is TRBJ2-7; 12 bases match TRBD1. The germline V gene has CDR1 SGHTA and CDR2 FQGTGA. The junction had 5 bases not matched to a gene; V was cut back by 5 bases and J by 3 bases. The CDR3 extends over 15 amino acids. The DNA for the CDR3 is TGTGCCAGCAGCGGTGGGACAGGGGGCAACTACGAGCAGTACTTC. It codes for CASSGGTGGNYEQYF.

V is TRBV28 and J is TRBJ2-7, with a weak D call TRBD1 (6 bases). The CDR3 runs 14 residues. CDR1 and CDR2 (germline): MDHEN, SYDVKM. The V and J ends lost 6 bases and 4 bases respectively, with 16 bases between them. The CDR3 loop reads CASRPGTPRYEQYF. The CDR3 DNA follows: TGTGCCAGCAGGCCAGGGACACCACGGTACGAGCAGTACTTC. Together with reference TRBV28 and TRBJ2-7, the CDR3 gives the full variable domain: DVKVTQSSRYLVKRTGEKVFLECVQDMDHENMFWYRQDPGLGLRLIYFSYDVKMKEKGDIPEGYSVSREKKERFSLILESASTNQTSMYLCASRPGTPRYEQYFGPGTRLTVT.